The TCR beta chain under discussion was sequenced for a study of CD8+ T cells in alopecia areata. General study points: Across lesional scalp, and particularly alopecia totalis/universalis, clonality surpassed that of normal scalp. Many expanded lesional clones stayed in scalp and blood while on tofacitinib. The study found tofacitinib significantly decreased scalp clonality and expanded CD8+ clones among the top 100.

A word on this clone: Antigen specificity is unknown.

Following extraction, RNA underwent reverse transcription to cDNA, which served as the sequencing template. Produced via immunoSEQ multiplex PCR; TCRdb's table is partial and in-frame only. The sample records some 200,000 clones, roughly 60% being singletons. The treatment here: oral pan-JAK inhibitor, 5-10 mg twice daily. The V gene lost 3 bases and the J gene lost 5 bases, with 15 bases spanning the gap. The length of the CDR3 is 15 residues. The germline V gene has CDR1 SGHTA and CDR2 FQGTGA. The starting material was CD4+ T cells sorted from blood, obtained at week 24, from a patient treated with tofacitinib. This chain uses TRBV7-3 with TRBJ2-3; the D gene could be TRBD1 or TRBD2 (6 bases each). The origin of this receptor is a human donor with alopecia areata. The CDR3 region is CASSFKGGDGDTQYF. CDR3 DNA: TGTGCCAGCAGCTTCAAGGGGGGAGATGGAGATACGCAGTATTTT.